Listed here are 30 T cell receptor beta chains from one sample, sequenced in a study of shared clonotypes between healthy human individuals. TCRdb's table, derived via immunoSEQ multiplex PCR, lists solely in-frame clones and lacks some. The sample lists fewer than 1.8 million clones, just under 99% occurring once. The sequenced material came from naive CD4+ T cells sorted from blood. Subset denoted: CD45RA+ positively selected. Receptor source: a young man in good health.

Comments on this clone: This sample also contains other DNA sequences that code for the same CDR3. The chain has TRBV10-3 and TRBJ2-7; no definite D call. The CDR3 contains 12 residues. The V end was cut by 0 bases, the J end by 3 bases, with 3 bases between. Germline V gene data show CDR1 as ENHRY and CDR2 as SYGVKD. In DNA, the CDR3 is TGTGCCATCAGTGAGTCCTTCTACGAGCAGTACTTC. Translated: CAISESFYEQYF.

The V call is TRBV29-1, the J call TRBJ2-7; 8 nucleotides agree with TRBD2. Germline V gene sequence: CDR1 SQVTM, CDR2 ANQGSEA. The CDR3 extends over 14 amino acids. The junction had 12 bases not matched to a gene; V was cut back by 5 bases and J by 6 bases. CDR3 residues: CSVRAIAGSSEQYF. In nucleotides, the CDR3 is TGCAGCGTTAGGGCTATAGCGGGGTCTTCCGAGCAGTACTTC.

CDR3 sequence (DNA): TGTGCCAGCAGCCCTTCTAGCGGGGCGGGCCAGATGTACAATGAGCAGTTCTTC. Translating it yields CASSPSSGAGQMYNEQFF. The chain uses TRBV11-2 and TRBJ2-1, with 9 bases fitting TRBD2. V gave up 5 bases and J gave up 4 bases; unmatched junction bases: 15. Germline CDR1 SGHAT, CDR2 FQNNGV. The CDR3 totals 18 residues.

The V gene is TRBV18, the J gene TRBJ2-5; D is uncertain. V lost 1 base, J lost 8 bases, and 20 bases lay in between. This CDR3 region has 16 residues. Germline V gene sequence: CDR1 KGHSH, CDR2 LQKENI. The DNA for the CDR3 is TGTGCCAGCTCACCACAACGTGTTCCTTATAAGGGCACCCAGTACTTC. It yields the protein CASSPQRVPYKGTQYF.

The rearrangement joins TRBV5-1 to TRBJ1-1, with a tentative D call TRBD1 (5 bases). Trimming stripped 3 bases from V and 0 bases from J, with 12 bases between. From germline, CDR1 is SGHRS and CDR2 YFSETQ. This CDR3 has 15 residues. CDR3 residues: CASSSRGVMNTEAFF. CDR3 in DNA: TGCGCCAGCAGCTCCCGGGGGGTCATGAACACTGAAGCTTTCTTT. The variable domain in full, completed from reference TRBV5-1 and TRBJ1-1, reads KAGVTQTPRYLIKTRGQQVTLSCSPISGHRSVSWYQQTPGQGLQFLFEYFSETQRNKGNFPGRFSGRQFSNSRSEMNVSTLELGDSALYLCASSSRGVMNTEAFFGQGTRLTVV.

A single count supports this clone. This chain uses TRBV27 with TRBJ2-1; 12 nucleotides agree with TRBD2. V was pared by 6 bases and J by 5 bases, with 8 bases of the junction left unmatched. The CDR3 has 16 residues. Germline assignment: CDR1 MNHEY and CDR2 SMNVEV (reference sequence). CDR3 coding DNA: TGTGCCAGCAGCACGACCCGACTAGCGGGAGACAATGAGCAGTTCTTC. It is translated as CASSTTRLAGDNEQFF.

To note about this clone: This CDR3 is also generated by other DNA sequences in the sample. The rearrangement links TRBV19 to TRBJ1-5; D is uncertain. The germline CDR1 and CDR2 sequences are LNHDA and SQIVND (reference sequence). The CDR3 length is 14 residues. With 0 bases removed from V and 3 bases from J, the gap between germline ends came to 6 bases. The CDR3 sequence is CASSIEGSNQPQHF. Written as DNA, the CDR3 is TGTGCCAGTAGTATAGAAGGGTCCAATCAGCCCCAGCATTTT.

The genes are TRBV4-3 and TRBJ2-3; D not certain. V lost 1 base, J lost 2 bases, and 7 bases lay in between. The CDR3 loop spans 14 amino acids. Germline V gene sequence: CDR1 LGHNA, CDR2 YSLEER. CDR3 region: CASSQGVFTDTQYF. CDR3 in DNA: TGCGCCAGCAGCCAAGGCGTGTTCACAGATACGCAGTATTTT.

The chain couples TRBV21-1 to TRBJ2-1; the table's TRBD2 call for D was not verified on the DNA. TRBV21-1 is deemed a pseudogene. This CDR3 spans 17 amino acids. CDR3 nucleotide sequence: TGTGCCAGCAGCAAAACCTTACTGGTGGAAGCACGGGATGAGCAGTTCTTC. Protein sequence: CASSKTLLVEARDEQFF.

On this clone: The identical CDR3 is also encoded by other nucleotide sequences in the sample. The chain links TRBV15 to TRBJ2-7; TRBD1 matches 10 bases. V shed 6 bases, J shed 4 bases, and the junction held 3 bases outside the gene matches. CDR1 is LNHNV and CDR2 is YYDKDF in the germline V gene (reference sequence). The CDR3 spans 13 residues. Here the CDR3 DNA reads TGTGCCACCAGTCGGGACAGGGGTTACGAGCAGTACTTC. This translates into CATSRDRGYEQYF.

Concerning this clone itself: Additional DNA sequences in this sample encode the identical CDR3. The chain has TRBV27 and TRBJ2-7, with 8 bases lining up with TRBD2. J was trimmed by 1 base and V by 4 bases; bases with no gene match: 3. This CDR3 is built from 14 residues. Germline CDR1 MNHEY, CDR2 SMNVEV (reference sequence). CDR3 sequence (DNA): TGTGCCAGCAGTTCTACTAGCGGATCCTACGAGCAGTACTTC. Amino acid sequence: CASSSTSGSYEQYF.

The chain carries TRBV4-1 and TRBJ1-1; D might be TRBD1 (5 bases). The CDR3 runs to 16 residues. Germline lookup yields CDR1 MGHRA and CDR2 YSYEKL. Trimming removed 2 bases from V and 0 bases from J, with 13 bases in between. The CDR3 DNA is TGCGCCAGCAGCCAATTCCTGGGGACTATGAACACTGAAGCTTTCTTT. This encodes CASSQFLGTMNTEAFF.

The rearrangement links TRBV10-1 to TRBJ2-3; D not resolved. Looked up from germline, CDR1 is WNHNN and CDR2 is SYGVQD (reference sequence). V lost 8 bases and J lost 0, with 6 bases in between. The CDR3 totals 12 residues. The CDR3 loop is CASASSTDTQYF. CDR3 nucleotide sequence: TGCGCCAGCGCAAGTAGCACAGATACGCAGTATTTT.

V and J are TRBV5-1 and TRBJ2-7; 7 nucleotides match TRBD1. Looked up from germline, CDR1 is SGHRS and CDR2 is YFSETQ. CDR3 size: 15 residues. V shed 2 bases and J 3 bases; nucleotides not matched to a gene: 8. CDR3 sequence: CASSFNTGESYEQYF. The DNA for the CDR3 is TGCGCCAGCAGCTTCAACACAGGGGAAAGCTACGAGCAGTACTTC.

The V call is TRBV11-2, the J call TRBJ2-7, with TRBD2 matching 13 bases. With 5 bases clipped from V and 8 bases from J, the junction kept 15 bases outside the gene matches. The CDR3 is 17 amino acids. The germline CDR1 and CDR2 sequences are SGHAT and FQNNGV. CDR3 sequence: CASSVSGTSGTRWQQYF. CDR3 DNA: TGTGCCAGCAGCGTATCCGGGACTAGCGGGACCCGTTGGCAGCAGTACTTC.

V is TRBV5-1 and J is TRBJ2-7; D is perhaps TRBD1 (6 bases). The V end was cut by 0 bases, the J end by 7 bases, with 8 bases between. The CDR3 covers 12 residues. Germline-derived CDR1 and CDR2 are SGHRS and YFSETQ. CDR3 DNA sequence: TGCGCCAGCAGCTTGGCGCAGGGGGAGCAGTACTTC. This gives the protein CASSLAQGEQYF.

The rearrangement joins TRBV2 to TRBJ2-2; D not resolved. The CDR3 length is 14 residues. Germline assignment: CDR1 SNHLY and CDR2 FYNNEI. Trimming cost V 2 bases and J 4 bases, with 8 bases left between them. The CDR3 loop is CASSETSPTGELFF. CDR3 DNA: TGTGCCAGCAGTGAAACGTCCCCCACCGGGGAGCTGTTTTTT. Based on the CDR3 plus reference TRBV2 and TRBJ2-2, the full variable domain is EPEVTQTPSHQVTQMGQEVILRCVPISNHLYFYWYRQILGQKVEFLVSFYNNEISEKSEIFDDQFSVERPDGSNFTLKIRSTKLEDSAMYFCASSETSPTGELFFGEGSRLTVL.

The V call is TRBV6-6, the J call TRBJ2-2; D ambiguous. This CDR3 has 11 amino acids. The germline V and J ends were trimmed by 7 bases and 3 bases, with 3 bases remaining between them. Looked up from germline, CDR1 is MNHNY and CDR2 is SVGAGI (reference sequence). CDR3: CASIYTGELFF. CDR3 in DNA: TGTGCCAGCATATACACCGGGGAGCTGTTTTTT.

This clone was seen once. The chain recombines TRBV9 with TRBJ2-5, with 8 nucleotides matching TRBD2. This CDR3 contains 14 residues. V was pared by 4 bases and J by 1 base, with 3 bases of the junction left unmatched. Per the germline V gene, CDR1 is SGDLS and CDR2 is YYNGEE. The CDR3 is CASSPGGAQETQYF. In DNA form, the CDR3 reads TGTGCCAGCAGCCCGGGGGGGGCCCAAGAGACCCAGTACTTC.

The chain combines TRBV30 with TRBJ1-2; a weak D match, TRBD1 (5 bases). Trimming shortened V by 0 bases and J by 0 bases, and 8 bases separated the two germline ends. Looked up from germline, CDR1 is GTSNPN and CDR2 is SVGIG (reference sequence). This CDR3 contains 14 residues. In DNA form, the CDR3 reads TGTGCCTGGAGTGTAAACAGGCCTAACTATGGCTACACCTTC. Encoded protein: CAWSVNRPNYGYTF.

The V and J genes are TRBV10-3 and TRBJ2-3; D gene unclear. Germline lookup yields CDR1 ENHRY and CDR2 SYGVKD. The CDR3 has 16 amino acids. Trimming pared 3 bases from V and 3 bases from J, leaving 16 bases between. The CDR3 protein is CAISDSRIPGTDTQYF. DNA of the CDR3: TGTGCCATCAGTGATTCGAGGATTCCCGGTACAGATACGCAGTATTTT.

This chain links TRBV27 with TRBJ1-4; 7 positions agree with TRBD1. The trim removed 6 bases at V and 8 bases at J, leaving 12 bases unmatched. This CDR3 contains 15 residues. Germline CDR1 reads MNHEY; CDR2 reads SMNVEV (reference sequence). The CDR3 loop reads CASSADFYRGEKLFF. CDR3 in DNA: TGTGCCAGCAGCGCCGATTTTTACAGGGGAGAAAAACTGTTTTTT.

Concerning this clone: The same CDR3 is also encoded by other DNA sequences in this sample. This chain joins TRBV7-9 and TRBJ2-5; 9 bases map to TRBD1. CDR3 length: 17 residues. The ends lost 3 bases at V and 2 bases at J; junction bases unmatched: 10. Germline V CDR1 and CDR2: SEHNR, FQNEAQ (reference sequence). The CDR3 nucleotides are TGTGCCAGCAGCTTGACTTTGACAGGGGGGCTACAAGAGACCCAGTACTTC. Protein product: CASSLTLTGGLQETQYF.

The V gene is TRBV5-1, the J gene TRBJ2-3, with 7 bases matching TRBD1. CDR1 is SGHRS, CDR2 YFSETQ, per germline. The CDR3 loop spans 15 amino acids. V dropped 2 bases and J dropped 0; count of bases not matched to a gene: 3. Here the CDR3 DNA reads TGCGCCAGCAGCTTCGGGACAGTGAGCACAGATACGCAGTATTTT. Protein product: CASSFGTVSTDTQYF.

The chain combines TRBV7-2 with TRBJ1-2; D is unresolved. V lost 1 base and J lost 0, with 15 bases in between. Germline values: CDR1 SGHTA, CDR2 FQGNSA. There are 17 residues in the CDR3. The CDR3 sequence: CASSLVPELTSNYGYTF. The CDR3 DNA follows: TGTGCCAGCAGCTTAGTCCCTGAGCTGACATCTAACTATGGCTACACCTTC.

The chain links TRBV18 to TRBJ2-1, with unresolved D. The CDR3 is 14 amino acids. V lost 4 bases to trimming and J lost 8 bases, with 15 bases between them. Germline values: CDR1 KGHSH, CDR2 LQKENI. CDR3 sequence (DNA): TGTGCCAGCTCACGCACCAGGTCTCATGATGAGCAGTTCTTC. It is translated as CASSRTRSHDEQFF. The whole variable domain, filled in from reference TRBV18 and TRBJ2-1, reads NAGVMQNPRHLVRRRGQEARLRCSPMKGHSHVYWYRQLPEEGLKFMVYLQKENIIDESGMPKERFSAEFPKEGPSILRIQQVVRGDSAAYFCASSRTRSHDEQFFGPGTRLTVL.

In this sample, this clone turned up once. In the same sample, other DNA sequences code for this CDR3. The chain uses TRBV15 and TRBJ2-3; D is undetermined. Trimming took 0 bases from V and 4 from J, leaving 5 bases between them. Germline V gene lookup returns CDR1 LNHNV and CDR2 YYDKDF (reference sequence). This CDR3 has 13 residues. The CDR3, as DNA: TGTGCCACCAGCAGAGATCTAGCAGATACGCAGTATTTT. Its translation is CATSRDLADTQYF.

The chain is built from TRBV9 and TRBJ1-2; D unresolved. The CDR3 loop spans 17 amino acids. Germline V gene data show CDR1 as SGDLS and CDR2 as YYNGEE. V was pared by 0 bases and J by 8 bases, with 23 bases between. CDR3 DNA: TGTGCCAGCAGCGTAGAATGGTTTGATGTGGGTTCGGGGGGCTACACCTTC. Protein sequence: CASSVEWFDVGSGGYTF. The whole variable domain, filled in from reference TRBV9 and TRBJ1-2, reads DSGVTQTPKHLITATGQRVTLRCSPRSGDLSVYWYQQSLDQGLQFLIQYYNGEERAKGNILERFSAQQFPDLHSELNLSSLELGDSALYFCASSVEWFDVGSGGYTFGSGTRLTVV.

In nucleotides, the CDR3 is TGTGCCAGCAGTTTACCTCTAGCTTATCACTCCTACGAGCAGTACTTC. Translating gives CASSLPLAYHSYEQYF. The rearrangement joins TRBV28 to TRBJ2-7; D perhaps matches TRBD2 (5 bases). Germline values: CDR1 MDHEN, CDR2 SYDVKM. Trimming took 2 bases from V and 0 from J, leaving 14 bases between them. This CDR3 has 16 residues.

The gene calls are TRBV20-1 and TRBJ1-1; D ambiguous. V was cut by 6 bases and J by 11 bases, with 16 bases left in between. Germline V gene sequence: CDR1 DFQATT, CDR2 SNEGSKA (reference sequence). The CDR3 covers 11 residues. The CDR3 spells CSAKGRGDAFF. The DNA for the CDR3 is TGCAGTGCCAAAGGACGAGGAGACGCTTTCTTT.